These 8 T cell receptor beta chains were sequenced from one sample in a study of cytomegalovirus exposure and HLA in healthy donors. 60 Vbeta and 13 Jbeta primers were used in PCR. Sequencing was performed with immunoSEQ multiplex PCR; in TCRdb, only in-frame clones are kept and a portion is missing. The sample lists about 160,000 clones; roughly 80% were seen once. The specimen was PBMCs. The source of these receptors is a male donor in good health and CMV-seronegative.

This chain connects TRBV7-6 to TRBJ2-3; 10 nucleotides match TRBD2. From germline, CDR1 is SGHVS and CDR2 FNYEAQ. The CDR3 length is 16 residues. With V trimmed by 0 bases and J by 2 bases, 2 bases remained unmatched. The CDR3: CASSLALAGATDTQYF. In nucleotides, the CDR3 is TGTGCCAGCAGCTTAGCGCTAGCGGGGGCCACAGATACGCAGTATTTT.

The V and J genes are TRBV14 and TRBJ2-1, with 9 nucleotides matching TRBD2. Trimming at V came to 1 base and at J to 10 bases, leaving 8 bases not matched to a gene. The CDR3 spans 15 residues. Germline CDR1 is SGHDN and CDR2 is FVKESK. Here the CDR3 reads CASSQGLAGVWEQFF. In DNA form, the CDR3 reads TGTGCCAGCAGCCAAGGGTTAGCGGGAGTGTGGGAGCAGTTCTTC.

This chain connects TRBV7-2 to TRBJ2-7; TRBD1 aligns across 7 bases. The V and J ends lost 5 bases and 0 bases, in that order; junction bases with no gene match: 7. Germline V CDR1 and CDR2: SGHTA, FQGNSA. There are 15 residues in the CDR3. DNA for the CDR3: TGTGCCAGCAGCGGCCGGGACAGCCACTCCTACGAGCAGTACTTC. This encodes CASSGRDSHSYEQYF.

The chain couples TRBV7-9 to TRBJ2-5; TRBD1 is a possible D gene (7 bases). The DNA matches TRBJ2-7 better at its end, which makes the J call doubtful. This CDR3 is built from 18 residues. The germline CDR1 and CDR2 sequences are SEHNR and FQNEAQ (reference sequence). The CDR3 spells CASSSPPGGRSGGYEQYF. Here the CDR3 DNA reads TGTGCCAGCAGCTCTCCGCCAGGGGGGAGGAGTGGAGGATACGAGCAGTACTTC.

This clone came up a few times. The rearrangement joins TRBV7-9 to TRBJ1-1; possibly TRBD1 for D (6 bases). Germline loops: CDR1 SEHNR, CDR2 FQNEAQ (reference sequence). The CDR3 contains 14 residues. Trimming took off 2 bases at V and 4 bases at J, with 11 bases between the two ends. CDR3 sequence: CASSLPGGGTEAFF. The CDR3 nucleotides read TGTGCCAGCAGCTTACCGGGAGGGGGCACTGAAGCTTTCTTT.

This chain connects TRBV2 to TRBJ2-5, with TRBD2 matching over 7 bases. With V trimmed by 7 bases and J by 3 bases, 2 bases remained unmatched. CDR3 length: 12 amino acids. The germline V gene has CDR1 SNHLY and CDR2 FYNNEI. CDR3 DNA: TGTGCCAGCACCCGGGGGGAAGAGACCCAGTACTTC. This translates into CASTRGEETQYF. The entire variable domain, with the rest obtained from reference TRBV2 and TRBJ2-5, is as follows: EPEVTQTPSHQVTQMGQEVILRCVPISNHLYFYWYRQILGQKVEFLVSFYNNEISEKSEIFDDQFSVERPDGSNFTLKIRSTKLEDSAMYFCASTRGEETQYFGPGTRLLVL.

This rearrangement joins TRBV15 to TRBJ2-1, with 7 bases matching TRBD2. Germline V gives CDR1 LNHNV, CDR2 YYDKDF (reference sequence). The CDR3 covers 16 residues. Trimming cost V 1 base and J 5 bases; bases outside gene matches: 8. CDR3 nucleotide sequence: TGTGCCACCAGCAGAGGAAGCGGGATAGAAGACAATGAGCAGTTCTTC. Encoded protein: CATSRGSGIEDNEQFF.

The chain combines TRBV7-9 with TRBJ2-5; D possibly corresponds to TRBD2 (5 bases). Germline loops: CDR1 SEHNR, CDR2 FQNEAQ (reference sequence). Deletions cut 6 bases from V and 5 bases from J, with 10 bases between. This CDR3 is built from 12 residues. This CDR3 reads CASSMGVETQYF. The CDR3 DNA is TGTGCCAGCAGTATGGGAGTGGAGACCCAGTACTTC.